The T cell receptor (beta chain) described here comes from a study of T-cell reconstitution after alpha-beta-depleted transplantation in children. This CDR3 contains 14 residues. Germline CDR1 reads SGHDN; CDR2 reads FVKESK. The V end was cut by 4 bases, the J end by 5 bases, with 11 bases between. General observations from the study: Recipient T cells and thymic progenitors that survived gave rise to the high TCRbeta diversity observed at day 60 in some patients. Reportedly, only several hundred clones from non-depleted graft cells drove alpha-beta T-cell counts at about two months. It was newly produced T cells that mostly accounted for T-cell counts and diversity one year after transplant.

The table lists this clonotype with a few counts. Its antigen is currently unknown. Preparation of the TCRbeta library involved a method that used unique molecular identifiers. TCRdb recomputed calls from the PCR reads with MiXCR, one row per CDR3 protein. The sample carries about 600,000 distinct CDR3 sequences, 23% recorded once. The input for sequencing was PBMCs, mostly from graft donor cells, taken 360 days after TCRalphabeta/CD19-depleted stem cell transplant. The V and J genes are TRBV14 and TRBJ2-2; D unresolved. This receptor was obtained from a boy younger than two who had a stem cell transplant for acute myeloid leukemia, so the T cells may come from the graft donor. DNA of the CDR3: TGTGCCAGCAGCCCTCTGGGTCCGACCGGGGAGCTGTTTTTT. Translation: CASSPLGPTGELFF. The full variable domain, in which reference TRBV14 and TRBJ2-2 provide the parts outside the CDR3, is EAGVTQFPSHSVIEKGQTVTLRCDPISGHDNLYWYRRVMGKEIKFLLHFVKESKQDESGMPNNRFLAERTGGTYSTLKVQPAELEDSGVYFCASSPLGPTGELFFGEGSRLTVL.